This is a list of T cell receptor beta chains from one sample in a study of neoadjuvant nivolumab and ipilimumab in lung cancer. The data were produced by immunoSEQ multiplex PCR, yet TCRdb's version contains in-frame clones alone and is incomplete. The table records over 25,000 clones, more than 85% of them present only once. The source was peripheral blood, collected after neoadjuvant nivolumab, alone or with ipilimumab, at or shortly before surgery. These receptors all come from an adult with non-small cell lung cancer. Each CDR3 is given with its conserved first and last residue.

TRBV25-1	CASTGSRGRGYTF
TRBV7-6	CASSFPGQPQHF
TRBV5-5	CASSLSRDREYEQYF
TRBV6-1	CASTRGSSQETQYF
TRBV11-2	CASYGGGQGIHGYTF
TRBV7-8	CASSLTAGALRNNEQFF
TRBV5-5	CASSSKPLRAYEQFF
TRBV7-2	CASSLRRNEQFF
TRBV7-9	CASSLADRSWGGTEAFF
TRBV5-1	CASSSLGQGSETQYF
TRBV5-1	CASSLEGRNYGYTF
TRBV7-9	CASSSTSTYSNQPQHF
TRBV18	CASSPVQVNYGYTF
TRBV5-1	CASSARSGRENIQYF
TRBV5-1	CASSLEVGAGGRNEQFF
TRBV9	CASSGAGLPSYEQYF
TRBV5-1	CASSTAGTGGSGANVLTF
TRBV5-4	CASSLAGANREQFF
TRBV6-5	CASSYSGLNYGYTF
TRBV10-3	CAISELDRVHEQYF
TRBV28	CASRPLGGAFF
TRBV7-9	CASSSLQGPRTGELFF
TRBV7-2	CASSLRSEAFF
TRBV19	CASSMGTDNTEAFF
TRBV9	CASSVGIGGPSYTF
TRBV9	CASKGGGTDTQYF
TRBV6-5	CASSYMGGDEKLFF
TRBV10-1	CASSENLGTNTGELFF
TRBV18	CASSPAGVPGYGYTF
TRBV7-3	CASSLGSGRFDEQFF
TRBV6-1	CASTLADRHNEKLFF